A selection of T cell receptor beta chains follows, all from one sample in a study of blood T cell repertoires in COVID-19. Produced via immunoSEQ multiplex PCR; TCRdb's table is partial and in-frame only. The data contain 95,000 to 150,000 clones, 82% of them seen just once; the ten biggest clones take up roughly 4.3%. Source material: peripheral blood. The source of these receptors is a woman between 65 and 79 years old with acute or convalescent COVID-19. Each CDR3 is given with its conserved first and last residue. D genes are given only for firm matches. Size is stated for part of the rows, as once, few or many counts, or as a class when the clone is expanded.

TRBV30,TRBJ1-1,TRBD1,-,TGTGCCTGGACTGGACAGGGGAGAAGGACTGAAGCTTTCTTT,CAWTGQGRRTEAFF
TRBV6-5,TRBJ1-5,-,-,TGTGCCAGCAGTTACGCGAGGCAGGAGGGTAATCAGCCCCAGCATTTT,CASSYARQEGNQPQHF
TRBV7-9,TRBJ1-2,-,-,TGTGCCAGCAGCTTGTCCGGGGATGTCTATGGCTACACCTTC,CASSLSGDVYGYTF
TRBV5-1,TRBJ2-1,TRBD1,-,TGCGCCAGCAGCTTAGGGGGACAGGACAATGAGCAGTTCTTC,CASSLGGQDNEQFF
TRBV11-3,TRBJ2-5,TRBD2,-,TGTGCCAGCAGCCCCGGACTAGCGGGGGTGGAGACCCAGTACTTC,CASSPGLAGVETQYF
TRBV3-1/TRBV3-2,TRBJ1-6,-,-,TGTGCCAGCAGCCGAACTGATAATTCACCCCTCCACTTT,CASSRTDNSPLHF
TRBV3-1/TRBV3-2,TRBJ1-1,TRBD1,-,TGTGCCAGCAGCCAAGGACAGGGGGCGCGAGCTTTCTTT,CASSQGQGARAFF
TRBV12-3/TRBV12-4,TRBJ1-4,-,-,TGTGCCAGCAGGACAGTTCAGAATGAAAAACTGTTTTTT,CASRTVQNEKLFF
TRBV9,TRBJ1-1,-,-,TGTGCCAGCAGCGTAGGCAGGGGCTCTGAAGCTTTCTTT,CASSVGRGSEAFF
TRBV27,TRBJ2-2,TRBD1,-,TGTGCCAGCAGTGAGACAGGGACCGGGGAGCTGTTTTTT,CASSETGTGELFF
TRBV30,TRBJ1-4,-,-,TGTGCCTGGAGTACAGGCCGGCGAAAACTGTTTTTT,CAWSTGRRKLFF
TRBV29-1,TRBJ2-3,TRBD1,-,TGCAGCGTTGATAGACAGGGGGGGGAAGATACGCAGTATTTT,CSVDRQGGEDTQYF
TRBV6-5,TRBJ1-1,TRBD1,few,TGTGCCAGCAGTTACTCTCCGACAGGGGTGAACACTGAAGCTTTCTTT,CASSYSPTGVNTEAFF
TRBV7-2,TRBJ1-2,TRBD1,-,TGTGCCAGCAGTACAAGGGACAGAAAGAACTATGGCTACACCTTC,CASSTRDRKNYGYTF
TRBV29-1,TRBJ2-7,-,once,TGCAGCGTTGAAGCTTACCGGGACAACCCAGACTCCTACGAGCAGTACTTC,CSVEAYRDNPDSYEQYF
TRBV5-1,TRBJ1-4,TRBD1,-,TGCGCCAGCAGCTCAAGACAGGGGAGTGAAAAACTGTTTTTT,CASSSRQGSEKLFF
TRBV6-1,TRBJ1-4,TRBD1,-,TGTGCCAGCGGCCCACAGGGGACCTTCGAAAAACTGTTTTTT,CASGPQGTFEKLFF
TRBV10-2,TRBJ2-3,TRBD1,few,TGCGCCAGCAGGGCGGACAGGAATAGGGCAGATACGCAGTATTTT,CASRADRNRADTQYF
TRBV5-1,TRBJ2-7,-,-,TGCGCCAGCAGCTTTACAGGATCCTACGAGCAGTACTTC,CASSFTGSYEQYF
TRBV27,TRBJ1-4,-,-,TGTGCCGTGGGCAGGGGAACGGCTAATGAAAAACTGTTTTTT,CAVGRGTANEKLFF